This T cell receptor beta chain was observed in a study of T cell changes during pregnancy in multiple sclerosis. J was trimmed by 1 base and V by 10 bases; bases with no gene match: 6. CDR1 MDHEN and CDR2 SYDVKM come from the germline V gene. The CDR3 length is 14 residues. Some clones are missing from TCRdb's copy, which holds only in-frame ones; the method was immunoSEQ multiplex PCR. The sample consists of more than 25,000 clones, approximately 90% of them appearing once. The sample was CD8+ T cells from peripheral blood mononuclear cells, taken in the third trimester of pregnancy. J is TRBJ2-3 and V is TRBV28, with 9 bases aligning to TRBD1. This clonotype was obtained from a female donor with multiple sclerosis, enrolled in a pregnancy study. In DNA, the CDR3 is TGTGCCACGACAGGGGGAGAGGGCACAGATACGCAGTATTTT. Its protein is CATTGGEGTDTQYF.